The entry that follows covers one TCR beta chain sequence. This sample was taken from a study of T cell changes during pregnancy in multiple sclerosis. Assay: immunoSEQ multiplex PCR; the TCRdb copy retains only in-frame clones and omits some. The sample yields over 35,000 clones, 80% to 90% seen once. The V gene lost 0 bases and the J gene lost 10 bases, with 15 bases spanning the gap. Germline lookup yields CDR1 MNHNY and CDR2 SVGAGI (reference sequence). There are 14 residues in the CDR3. The clonotype originates from a female donor with multiple sclerosis, enrolled in a pregnancy study. Sequencing used CD4+ T cells from peripheral blood mononuclear cells, obtained in the first trimester of pregnancy. The chain joins TRBV6-6 to TRBJ1-1, with D perhaps matching TRBD1 (6 bases). The CDR3 nucleotides are TGTGCCAGCAGTTACTCCGGGGGGCACCGGGGAGCTTTCTTT. This encodes CASSYSGGHRGAFF.